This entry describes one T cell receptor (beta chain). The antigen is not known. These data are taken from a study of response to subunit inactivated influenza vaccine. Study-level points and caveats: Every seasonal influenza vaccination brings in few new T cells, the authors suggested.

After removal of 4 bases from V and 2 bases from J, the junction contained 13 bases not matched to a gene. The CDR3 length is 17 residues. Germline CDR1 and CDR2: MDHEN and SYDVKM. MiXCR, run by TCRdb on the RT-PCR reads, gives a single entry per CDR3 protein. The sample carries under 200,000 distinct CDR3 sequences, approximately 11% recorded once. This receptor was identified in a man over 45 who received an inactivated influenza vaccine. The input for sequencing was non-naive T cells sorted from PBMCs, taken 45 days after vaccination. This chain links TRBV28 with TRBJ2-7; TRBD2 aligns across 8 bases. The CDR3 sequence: CASSYSGGTTRTYEQYF. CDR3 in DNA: TGTGCCAGCAGTTACTCGGGGGGGACAACTCGTACCTACGAGCAGTACTTC.